The present TCR beta chain was sequenced within a study of cytomegalovirus exposure and HLA in healthy donors. Study-level results: Prior analysis indicated that the majority of TCR beta V segments exhibited productivity approximately 87% or approximately 30% of the time. Accurate predictions that matched the HLA-A and HLA-B alleles of most subjects were reportedly made from TCR beta sequences. Information on immune exposure was restricted to one variable (CMV serostatus).

CDR1 and CDR2 from the germline V gene are LNHNV and YYDKDF (reference sequence). Trimming cost V 5 bases and J 1 base; bases outside gene matches: 2. This CDR3 is 14 amino acids long. The PCR contained 60 Vbeta and 13 Jbeta primers. Sequencing was performed with immunoSEQ multiplex PCR; in TCRdb, only in-frame clones are kept and a portion is missing. The sample comprises fewer than 150,000 clones, 60% to 80% of which are singletons, and nearly 5% rests with the top ten. As regards this clone: Its target is unknown.

This sequence was found in a woman between 50 and 59 years old in good health and CMV-seronegative. Input material: PBMCs. The chain combines TRBV15 with TRBJ2-3, with 8 nucleotides matching TRBD2. The CDR3 loop reads CATSLGGGTDTQYF. CDR3 DNA sequence: TGTGCCACCAGCCTCGGGGGGGGCACAGATACGCAGTATTTT.